This T cell receptor beta chain was observed in a study of CD8 T cells in ankylosing spondylitis. Study results and caveats: Typical of ankylosing spondylitis blood, it appeared, was a TCR beta motif of roughly eight highly homologous variants. Relatively rare in peripheral blood, disease-linked clones were also CD8+. Reportedly, disease-linked clones are significantly enriched in ankylosing spondylitis patients' matched synovial fluid.

Of note for this clonotype: Its specificity is not known.

The V and J ends lost 0 bases and 0 bases, in that order; junction bases with no gene match: 1. Germline V gene data show CDR1 as SGHTA and CDR2 as FQGNSA. This CDR3 is built from 18 residues. TCR beta libraries were made by quantitative 5'-RACE with molecular barcodes. TCRdb redid the calling of the 5' RACE reads with MiXCR, one entry per CDR3 protein. This sample has about 130,000 distinct CDR3 sequences; about 15% occur once, and the top ten carry about 30%. The receptor was isolated from a male donor with ankylosing spondylitis. Sequenced sample: blood, either unsorted or a sorted T cell fraction (not recorded which). V is TRBV7-2 and J is TRBJ2-2; 13 positions agree with TRBD2. The CDR3, as DNA: TGTGCCAGCAGCTTAGCGGGGACTAGCGGGACGAACACCGGGGAGCTGTTTTTT. Its protein is CASSLAGTSGTNTGELFF.